The source of this TCR beta chain is a study of CXCR3-negative and CXCR3-positive naive CD8 T cells. Researchers prepared the TRB cDNA libraries using 5' RACE with UMI labels. TCRdb reanalyzed the 5' RACE reads, giving one entry per CDR3 protein sequence and no DNA. In all, the sample yields tens of thousands of distinct CDR3 sequences. There are 15 residues in the CDR3. The germline gives CDR1 DFQATT, CDR2 SNEGSKA (reference sequence). The chain uses TRBV20-1 and TRBJ2-5; the TCRdb D gene call, TRBD2, has no DNA to confirm it. Sample: memory CD8+ T cells from blood. The TCR was taken from a human donor in good health. Some clones in this sample may be carry-over from other donors' samples. CDR3 sequence reads: CSARDEGPTEETQYF.